A single sample gave rise to the 2 T cell receptor beta chains below, sequenced in a study of Graves' ophthalmopathy and Graves' hyperthyroidism. For repertoire sequencing, the TCR beta CDR3 regions were amplified from RNA transcripts. HTBI primers were employed in first-round RT-PCR, then a second-round multiplex PCR followed. TCRdb passed the multiplex PCR reads through MiXCR, listing each CDR3 protein once. The sample contains some 210,000 distinct CDR3 sequences, about 32% of which appear only once. Input material: peripheral blood. Every receptor here comes from a middle-aged man with Graves' ophthalmopathy.

Many counts were recorded for this clonotype. The chain carries TRBV29-1 and TRBJ1-2; D perhaps matches TRBD1 (5 bases). CDR1 and CDR2 (germline): SQVTM, ANQGSEA. The V end lost 0 bases, the J end lost 4 bases, and 15 bases lay between the germline ends. The CDR3 contains 15 residues. CDR3 residues: CSVEDSEEGIYGYTF. For the CDR3, the DNA is TGCAGCGTTGAAGATTCGGAGGAGGGGATCTATGGCTACACCTTC.

The rearrangement uses TRBV15 and TRBJ2-2; D gene unclear. Germline CDR1 and CDR2: LNHNV and YYDKDF (reference sequence). V was pared by 1 base and J by 6 bases, with 6 bases between. The CDR3 is 13 residues long. DNA for the CDR3: TGTGCCACCAGCAGAGGGGGATCCGGGGAGCTGTTTTTT. Residues: CATSRGGSGELFF.